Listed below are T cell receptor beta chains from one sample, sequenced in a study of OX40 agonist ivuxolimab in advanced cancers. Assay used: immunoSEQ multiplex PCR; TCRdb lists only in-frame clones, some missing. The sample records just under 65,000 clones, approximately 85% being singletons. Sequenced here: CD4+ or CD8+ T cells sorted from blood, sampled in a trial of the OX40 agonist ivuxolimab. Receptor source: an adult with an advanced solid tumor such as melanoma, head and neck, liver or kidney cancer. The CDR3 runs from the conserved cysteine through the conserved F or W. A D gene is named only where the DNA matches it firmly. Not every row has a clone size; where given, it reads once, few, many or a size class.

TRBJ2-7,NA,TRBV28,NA,TGTGCCAGCAGCCCCCCAAGGGCCCACGAGCAGTACTTC,CASSPPRAHEQYF
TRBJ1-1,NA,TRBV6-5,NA,TGTGCCAGCAGAAACGGGGATCTGGGAACTGAAGCTTTCTTT,CASRNGDLGTEAFF
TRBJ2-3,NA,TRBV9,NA,TGTGCCAGCAGCGTAGCCGGGGGCGGGACAGATACGCAGTATTTT,CASSVAGGGTDTQYF
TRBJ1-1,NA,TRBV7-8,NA,TGTGCCAGCAGCTGGGAGGGTTTGTTTACTGAAGCTTTCTTT,CASSWEGLFTEAFF
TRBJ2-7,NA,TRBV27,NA,TGTGCCAGCAGTTTAACCCTCCTCTCCTACGAGCAGTACTTC,CASSLTLLSYEQYF
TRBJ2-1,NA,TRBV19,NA,TGTGCCAGTAGTATAGTCACAACTTACAATGAGCAGTTCTTC,CASSIVTTYNEQFF
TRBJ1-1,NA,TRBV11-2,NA,TGTGCCAGCAGCTTAGGCAAACAGGGCTCTGAAGCTTTCTTT,CASSLGKQGSEAFF
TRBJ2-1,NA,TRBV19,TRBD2,TGTGCCAGTAAGTGGACTAGCGAAAACAATGAGCAGTTCTTC,CASKWTSENNEQFF
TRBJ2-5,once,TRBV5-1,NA,TGCGCCAGCAGCGCGGGGCAGGGGGGAGAGACCCAGTACTTC,CASSAGQGGETQYF
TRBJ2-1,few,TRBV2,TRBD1,TGTGCCAGCAGCGATATTATTTTGGACAGGGATTCAAACAATGAGCAGTTCTTC,CASSDIILDRDSNNEQFF
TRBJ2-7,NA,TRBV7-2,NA,TGTGCCAGCAGGTTACATTCCGCCGGGACACCTACCTACGAGCAGTACTTC,CASRLHSAGTPTYEQYF
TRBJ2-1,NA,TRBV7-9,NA,TGTGCCAGCAGCCCCGAGGCGAACAATGAGCAGTTCTTC,CASSPEANNEQFF
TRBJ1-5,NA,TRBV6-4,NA,TGTGCCAGCAGTGATTACGTGGAGGGGAATCAGCCCCAGCATTTT,CASSDYVEGNQPQHF
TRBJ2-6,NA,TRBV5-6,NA,TGTGCCAGCGCTAGCCCTGGGGCCAACGTCCTGACTTTC,CASASPGANVLTF
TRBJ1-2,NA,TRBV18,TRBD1,TGTGCCAGCTCATCCACAGGGGCAGTCGGCTATGGCTACACCTTC,CASSSTGAVGYGYTF
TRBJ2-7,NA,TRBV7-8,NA,TGTGCCAGCAGCGTACTGACAGGATCCTTGTACGAGCAGTACTTC,CASSVLTGSLYEQYF
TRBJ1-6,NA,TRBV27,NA,TGTGCCAGCAGTTTTCGACCTAAGCATAACGCCTATAATTCACCCCTCCACTTT,CASSFRPKHNAYNSPLHF
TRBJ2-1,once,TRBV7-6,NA,TGTGCCAGCAGCTTAGCGCTGGACGGCCGGATGGATGAGCAGTTCTTC,CASSLALDGRMDEQFF
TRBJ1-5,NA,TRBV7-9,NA,TGTGCCAGCAGCTTGAGTTTTCAGCCCCAGCATTTT,CASSLSFQPQHF
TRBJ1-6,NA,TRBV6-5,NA,TGTGCCAGCAGTTTCGGGACTGACTATAATTCACCCCTCCACTTT,CASSFGTDYNSPLHF
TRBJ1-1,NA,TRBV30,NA,TGTGCCTGGAGTGGGGGGTTGGGGGAAGCTTTCTTT,CAWSGGLGEAFF
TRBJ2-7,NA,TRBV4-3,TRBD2,TGCGCCAGCAGCCGAACTAGCGGGCTTACCTACGAGCAGTACTTC,CASSRTSGLTYEQYF
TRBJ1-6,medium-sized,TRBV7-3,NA,TGTGCCAGCAGCTTGGTGTATAATTCACCCCTCCACTTT,CASSLVYNSPLHF
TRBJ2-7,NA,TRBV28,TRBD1,TGTGCCAGCAGAAAAAACAGGGGGATCTCCTACGAGCAGTACTTC,CASRKNRGISYEQYF
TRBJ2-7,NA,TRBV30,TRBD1,TGTGCCTGGAGTTCCAGGACAGGGCAGTACTTC,CAWSSRTGQYF
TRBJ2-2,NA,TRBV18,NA,TGTGCCAGTGGACAGTACACCGGGGAGCTGTTTTTT,CASGQYTGELFF
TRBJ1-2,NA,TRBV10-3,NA,TGTGCCATCAGTGACCTGCACGGGCTCGGCTACACCTTC,CAISDLHGLGYTF
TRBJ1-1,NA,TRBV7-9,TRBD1,TGTGCCAGCAGCTTATCGGGGACAGGGATCACTGAAGCTTTCTTT,CASSLSGTGITEAFF
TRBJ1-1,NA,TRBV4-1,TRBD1,TGCGCCAGCAGCCAAGCCTCCGGACAGGGGATGGGGGAAGCTTTCTTT,CASSQASGQGMGEAFF
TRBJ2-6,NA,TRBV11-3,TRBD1,TGTGCCAGCAGCCTAGGAGGGCAGGGGGCGTCTGGGGCCAACGTCCTGACTTTC,CASSLGGQGASGANVLTF
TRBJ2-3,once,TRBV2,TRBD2,TGTGCCAGCTCACTAGCGGGAGGTGGCACAGATACGCAGTATTTT,CASSLAGGGTDTQYF
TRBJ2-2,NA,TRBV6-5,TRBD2,TGTGCCAGCAGTCCACCAGCGGGGGTCCGGGAGCTGTTTTTT,CASSPPAGVRELFF
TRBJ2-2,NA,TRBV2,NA,TGTGCCAGCAGGGCAGAGAACACCGGGGAGCTGTTTTTT,CASRAENTGELFF
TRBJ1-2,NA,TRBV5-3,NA,TGTGCCAGAAGCTTGGTTGGGGTTGGGGATGGCTACACCTTC,CARSLVGVGDGYTF
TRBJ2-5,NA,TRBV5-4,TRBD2,TGTGCCAGCAGCCGGACTAGCGGGAGGCCGGGGGAGCAGTACTTC,CASSRTSGRPGEQYF
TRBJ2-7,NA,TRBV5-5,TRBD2,TGTGCCAGCAGCTTGGGACTAGCGGCCGCCGAGCAGTACTTC,CASSLGLAAAEQYF
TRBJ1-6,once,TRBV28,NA,TGTGCCAGCAGGGACCCTACCCTATCACCCCTCCACTTT,CASRDPTLSPLHF
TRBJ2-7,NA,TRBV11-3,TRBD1,TGTGCCAGCAGCTTGACAGGGGTTCACTACGAGCAGTACTTC,CASSLTGVHYEQYF
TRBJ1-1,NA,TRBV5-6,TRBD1,TGTGCCAGCAGATTCGACAGGGTAAGCACTGAAGCTTTCTTT,CASRFDRVSTEAFF
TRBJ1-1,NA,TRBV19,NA,TGTGCCACTCACGCCAGTTGGACAACTGAAGCTTTCTTT,CATHASWTTEAFF
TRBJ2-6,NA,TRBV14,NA,TGTGCCAGCAGCCAAGCCTGGTCTGGGGCCAACGTCCTGACTTTC,CASSQAWSGANVLTF
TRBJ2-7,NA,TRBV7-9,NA,TGTGCCAGCCGCTTAGAGCAGTCCTACGAGCAGTACTTC,CASRLEQSYEQYF
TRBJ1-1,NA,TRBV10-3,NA,TGTGCCATCAGTGAGTCGAGGGCAGGAGACGGATTGGAAGCTTTCTTT,CAISESRAGDGLEAFF